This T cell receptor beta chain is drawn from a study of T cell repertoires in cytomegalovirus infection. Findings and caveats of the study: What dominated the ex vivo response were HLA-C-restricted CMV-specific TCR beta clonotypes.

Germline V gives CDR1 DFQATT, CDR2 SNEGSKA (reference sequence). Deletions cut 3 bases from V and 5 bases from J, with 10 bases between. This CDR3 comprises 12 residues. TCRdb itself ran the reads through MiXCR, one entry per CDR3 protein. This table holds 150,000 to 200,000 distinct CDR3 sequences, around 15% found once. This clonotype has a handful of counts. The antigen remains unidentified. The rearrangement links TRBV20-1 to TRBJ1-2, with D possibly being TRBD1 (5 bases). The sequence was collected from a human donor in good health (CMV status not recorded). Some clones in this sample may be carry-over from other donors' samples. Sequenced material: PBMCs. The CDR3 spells CSARSGPYGYTF. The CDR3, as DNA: TGCAGTGCTAGGTCGGGACCTTATGGCTACACCTTC.